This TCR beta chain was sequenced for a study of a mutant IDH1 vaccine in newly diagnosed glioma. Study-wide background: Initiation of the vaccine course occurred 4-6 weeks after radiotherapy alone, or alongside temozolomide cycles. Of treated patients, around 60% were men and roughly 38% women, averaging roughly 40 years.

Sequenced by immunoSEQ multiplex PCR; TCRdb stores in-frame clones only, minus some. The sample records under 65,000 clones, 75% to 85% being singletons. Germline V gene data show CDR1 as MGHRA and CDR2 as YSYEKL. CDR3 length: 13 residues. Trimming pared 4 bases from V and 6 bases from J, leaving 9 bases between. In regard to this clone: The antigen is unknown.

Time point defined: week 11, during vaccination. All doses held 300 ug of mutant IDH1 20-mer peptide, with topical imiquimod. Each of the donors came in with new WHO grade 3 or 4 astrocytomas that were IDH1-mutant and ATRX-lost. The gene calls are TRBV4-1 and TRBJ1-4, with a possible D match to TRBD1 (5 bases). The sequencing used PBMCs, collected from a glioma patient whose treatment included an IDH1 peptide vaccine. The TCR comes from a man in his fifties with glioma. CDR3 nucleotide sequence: TGCGCCAGCAGCCCCCAGGGTTATGAAAAACTGTTTTTT. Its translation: CASSPQGYEKLFF.